The 3 T cell receptor beta chains listed next were all sequenced from one sample in a study of shared clonotypes between healthy human individuals. Only in-frame clones appear in the TCRdb table, and some are missing; sequencing was by immunoSEQ multiplex PCR. Of over a million clones listed, approximately 98% are singletons. Sequenced input: naive CD4+ T cells sorted from blood. As to subset: CD45RA+ positively selected. These receptor sequences come from a man aged 25 to 40 in good health.

The CDR3 here is CAISEARQGDGYTF. CDR3 bases: TGTGCCATCAGTGAGGCGCGACAGGGGGATGGCTACACCTTC. The rearrangement joins TRBV10-3 to TRBJ1-2, with TRBD1 matching 9 bases. V was pared by 2 bases and J by 6 bases, with 4 bases of the junction left unmatched. Per the germline V gene, CDR1 is ENHRY and CDR2 is SYGVKD. This CDR3 spans 14 amino acids.

The chain carries TRBV5-1 and TRBJ1-1; D is perhaps TRBD1 (6 bases). The V gene's germline CDR1 is SGHRS and CDR2 YFSETQ. The CDR3 runs to 13 residues. V was cut by 5 bases and J by 2 bases, with 10 bases left in between. CDR3 loop: CASSWDINTEAFF. CDR3 DNA sequence: TGCGCCAGCAGTTGGGACATCAACACTGAAGCTTTCTTT.

The gene calls are TRBV5-1 and TRBJ2-6; 8 bases fit TRBD1. CDR3 length: 19 residues. In germline, CDR1 is SGHRS, CDR2 YFSETQ. After removal of 1 base from V and 4 bases from J, the junction contained 13 bases not matched to a gene. Here the CDR3 reads CASSLPTGGSPEGANVLTF. For the CDR3, the DNA is TGCGCCAGCAGCTTGCCTACAGGGGGGTCCCCTGAGGGGGCCAACGTCCTGACTTTC.